This T cell receptor (beta chain) was found in a study of T cell responses to AZD1222 COVID-19 vaccine. Concerning this clone itself: Its antigen is still unknown.

Generated by immunoSEQ multiplex PCR, the TCRdb table keeps only in-frame clones and is missing some. The data hold some 140,000 clones, with about 88% observed a single time. V was trimmed by 6 bases and J by 4 bases, leaving 12 bases between them. The CDR3 length is 13 residues. CDR1 and CDR2 (germline): SNHLY, FYNNEI. Study-level points and caveats: White British people made up most donors, females outnumbered males, and clonal diversity was possibly underestimated. No repertoire was sampled before or during the peak T cell response, only after it.

The clonotype comes from an adult in good health. The chain has TRBV2 and TRBJ1-1; TRBD1 is a possible D gene (5 bases). The sequenced sample was peripheral blood, obtained on day 0 of AZD1222 vaccination. The CDR3 region is CASRRGFTTEAFF. CDR3 DNA sequence: TGTGCCAGCAGGAGGGGCTTCACCACTGAAGCTTTCTTT.